Given below is one TCR beta chain in context. Its antigen is currently unknown. Germline CDR1 is LNHDA and CDR2 is SQIVND (reference sequence). V lost 2 bases to trimming and J lost 2 bases, with 10 bases between them. The CDR3 contains 15 residues. This record belongs to a study of lymphopenia after photon versus proton radiotherapy. TCRdb's table, derived via immunoSEQ multiplex PCR, lists solely in-frame clones and lacks some. The table lists about 55,000 clones, roughly 80% of them singletons. Whole-study findings and limits: Larger post-nadir TCR diversity loss correlated inversely with survival in deceased patients. Oligoclonal CD8+ Temra expansion after nadir drove photon patients' diversity drop. Photon-treated patients lost naive T cells and TCR diversity; proton-treated stayed stable.

This TCR derives from a man aged 55 to 70 with pancreatic cancer. The source material was peripheral blood, sampled from a patient treated with proton-based radiotherapy. The chain recombines TRBV19 with TRBJ2-1; D remains ambiguous. The CDR3 coding sequence is TGTGCCAGTAGTATATCCCCAGCCACCTACAATGAGCAGTTCTTC. As protein: CASSISPATYNEQFF.